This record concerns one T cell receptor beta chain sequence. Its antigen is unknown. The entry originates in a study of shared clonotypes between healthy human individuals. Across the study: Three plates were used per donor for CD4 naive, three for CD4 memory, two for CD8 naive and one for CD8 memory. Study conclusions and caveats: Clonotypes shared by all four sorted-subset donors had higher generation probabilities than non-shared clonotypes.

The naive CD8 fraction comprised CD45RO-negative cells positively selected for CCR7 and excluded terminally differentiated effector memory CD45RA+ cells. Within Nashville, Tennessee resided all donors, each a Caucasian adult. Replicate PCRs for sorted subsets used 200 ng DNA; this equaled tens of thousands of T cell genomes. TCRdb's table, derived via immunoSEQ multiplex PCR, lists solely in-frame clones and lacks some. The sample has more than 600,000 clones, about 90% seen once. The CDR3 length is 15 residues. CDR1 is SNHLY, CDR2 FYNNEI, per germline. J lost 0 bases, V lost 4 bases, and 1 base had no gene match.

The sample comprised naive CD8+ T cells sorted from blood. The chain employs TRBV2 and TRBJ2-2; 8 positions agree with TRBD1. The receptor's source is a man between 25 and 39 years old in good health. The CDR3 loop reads CASSGTGTNTGELFF. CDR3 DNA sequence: TGTGCCAGCAGTGGGACAGGGACGAACACCGGGGAGCTGTTTTTT.